Listed here are 24 T cell receptor beta chains from one sample, sequenced in a study of T-cell reconstitution after alpha-beta-depleted transplantation in children. Preparation of the TCRbeta library was carried out with unique molecular identifiers. TCRdb reanalysed the PCR reads using MiXCR and keeps one entry per CDR3 protein. This table holds some 530,000 distinct CDR3 sequences, under 15% found once. The material was PBMCs from the stem cell graft donor, obtained from the stem cell graft. The receptor set was obtained from a human donor who donated a stem cell graft to a child with combined immunodeficiency.

The chain couples TRBV9 to TRBJ2-3, with D perhaps matching TRBD1 or TRBD2 (5 bases each). Per the germline V gene, CDR1 is SGDLS and CDR2 is YYNGEE. The ends were cut back, 3 bases at V and 5 bases at J, with 16 bases in the middle. The CDR3 length is 15 residues. The CDR3 protein is CASSARDLTRDTQYF. The CDR3, as DNA: TGTGCCAGCAGCGCGAGGGACCTAACGAGAGATACGCAGTATTTT.

The chain uses TRBV10-3 and TRBJ1-5; D possibly corresponds to TRBD1 (6 bases). Trimming stripped 8 bases from V and 2 bases from J, with 13 bases between. The CDR3 sequence is 14 residues long. The germline gives CDR1 ENHRY, CDR2 SYGVKD. The DNA of the CDR3 is TGTGCCATCGGGGGGACACCCGGCAATCAGCCCCAGCATTTT. It is translated as CAIGGTPGNQPQHF.

There are many counts of this clonotype. The V gene is TRBV10-3, the J gene TRBJ2-7; 8 nucleotides match TRBD2. The ends lost 10 bases at V and 3 bases at J; junction bases unmatched: 5. From germline, CDR1 is ENHRY and CDR2 SYGVKD. There are 12 residues in the CDR3. Written as DNA, the CDR3 is TGTGCCAGTAGCGGGGCTAGCTACGAGCAGTACTTC. This gives the protein CASSGASYEQYF.

This clonotype appeared a few times. V and J are TRBV12-3 or TRBV12-4 and TRBJ2-1, with D possibly TRBD2 on 6 matching bases. The ends were cut back, 2 bases at V and 8 bases at J, with 19 bases in the middle. This CDR3 contains 16 residues. CDR3 DNA: TGTGCCAGCAGTTTACCCCCCGTCGGCGGGGTACATGAGCAGTTCTTC. Encoded protein: CASSLPPVGGVHEQFF.

For the CDR3, the DNA is TGTGCCAGCAGCCTCCTCAGCGGGAGGGGCGATGAGCAGTTCTTC. It encodes CASSLLSGRGDEQFF. This chain joins TRBV6-1 and TRBJ2-1; 10 bases map to TRBD2. This CDR3 comprises 15 residues. Germline loops: CDR1 MNHNS, CDR2 SASEGT. The J segment lost 8 bases and the V segment lost 6 bases, leaving 10 bases of the junction unmatched.

V gene TRBV12-3 or TRBV12-4 combines with J gene TRBJ2-4, with D possibly being TRBD2 (6 bases). Trimming shortened V by 9 bases and J by 6 bases, and 18 bases separated the two germline ends. This CDR3 spans 14 amino acids. As DNA, the CDR3 is TGTGCCAGTAGCCAAGGGAGGACCGCAAACATTCAGTACTTC. Translated, it gives CASSQGRTANIQYF.

The chain couples TRBV7-9 to TRBJ2-5; D could derive from TRBD1 or TRBD2 (5 bases each). CDR1 SEHNR and CDR2 FQNEAQ come from the germline V gene (reference sequence). The CDR3 totals 14 residues. Trimming shortened V by 3 bases and J by 4 bases, and 12 bases separated the two germline ends. The CDR3 reads CASSFLAGTETQYF. The CDR3, as DNA: TGTGCCAGCAGCTTTCTCGCAGGGACAGAGACCCAGTACTTC.

This clonotype was seen ten or more times. The chain couples TRBV5-1 to TRBJ1-1, with 8 bases matching TRBD1. The length of the CDR3 is 15 residues. CDR1 SGHRS and CDR2 YFSETQ come from the germline V gene. Trimming at V came to 4 bases and at J to 11 bases, leaving 16 bases not matched to a gene. CDR3 amino acids: CASSQPDRDRKTAFF. The CDR3 DNA reads TGCGCCAGCAGCCAACCGGACAGGGACAGGAAGACGGCTTTCTTT.

In this sample, this clonotype turned up a few times. The rearrangement joins TRBV5-6 to TRBJ2-5; perhaps TRBD2 as D (5 bases). CDR1 is SGHDT, CDR2 YYEEEE, per germline. The CDR3 has 16 residues. Trimming pared 4 bases from V and 4 bases from J, leaving 20 bases between. The CDR3 protein is CASSLRRAGGGETQYF. Written as DNA, the CDR3 is TGTGCCAGCAGCCTCCGGCGGGCGGGCGGAGGAGAGACCCAGTACTTC.

Only a few counts were recorded for this clonotype. The rearrangement links TRBV9 to TRBJ2-1; D remains unclear. V was trimmed by 0 bases and J by 0 bases, leaving 7 bases between them. Per the germline V gene, CDR1 is SGDLS and CDR2 is YYNGEE. The CDR3 has 15 amino acids. The chain's CDR3 is CASSVVTSSYNEQFF. DNA for the CDR3: TGTGCCAGCAGCGTAGTGACAAGCTCCTACAATGAGCAGTTCTTC.

This clonotype showed up just a few times. The chain uses TRBV3-1 and TRBJ2-4; TRBD2 agrees at 10 bases. The ends lost 4 bases at V and 5 bases at J; junction bases unmatched: 2. This CDR3 is 14 amino acids long. From germline, CDR1 is LGHDT and CDR2 YNNKEL (reference sequence). The CDR3 sequence: CASSLGLAENIQYF. DNA of the CDR3: TGTGCCAGCAGCCTCGGACTAGCGGAAAACATTCAGTACTTC.

The rearrangement links TRBV7-9 to TRBJ2-7; 13 bases map to TRBD2. The germline V gene has CDR1 SEHNR and CDR2 FQNEAQ (reference sequence). After removal of 5 bases from V and 12 bases from J, the junction contained 7 bases not matched to a gene. The CDR3 is 13 residues long. CDR3 sequence (DNA): TGTGCCAGCAGCCCCCAGACTAGCGGGAGGACGTACTTC. As protein: CASSPQTSGRTYF.

This clonotype turned up a few times. The V and J genes are TRBV6-2 or TRBV6-3 and TRBJ1-5, with TRBD1 as a possible D gene (6 bases). V lost 5 bases and J lost 9, with 11 bases in between. Germline V gene lookup returns CDR1 MNHEY and CDR2 SVGEGT. There are 12 residues in the CDR3. The CDR3 coding sequence is TGTGCCAGCAGTCAACAGGGAGTGCCCCAGCATTTT. Translated, it gives CASSQQGVPQHF.

The rearrangement joins TRBV6-2 or TRBV6-3 to TRBJ2-7, with 14 bases that match TRBD2. The J segment lost 0 bases and the V segment lost 0 bases, leaving 19 bases of the junction unmatched. This CDR3 comprises 23 residues. Per the germline V gene, CDR1 is MNHEY and CDR2 is SVGEGT. As DNA, the CDR3 is TGTGCCAGCAGTTACTCGTCGACAGCCAGACTAGCGGGAGGGCCGCTAATCTCCTACGAGCAGTACTTC. As protein: CASSYSSTARLAGGPLISYEQYF.

There are many counts of this clonotype. V gene TRBV4-3 combines with J gene TRBJ2-1; 7 bases are a match to TRBD2. This CDR3 is built from 16 residues. V shed 1 base, J shed 7 bases, and the junction held 10 bases outside the gene matches. Germline values: CDR1 LGHNA, CDR2 YSLEER. The CDR3 DNA reads TGCGCCAGCAGCCAAGGAACGGGAGGCGCGAATAATGAGCAGTTCTTC. The encoded protein is CASSQGTGGANNEQFF.

This clonotype has a count of ten or more. This rearrangement joins TRBV6-2 or TRBV6-3 to TRBJ2-3; 8 bases match TRBD1. The ends lost 7 bases at V and 2 bases at J; junction bases unmatched: 5. The germline gives CDR1 MNHEY, CDR2 SVGEGT. CDR3 length: 14 amino acids. The CDR3 sequence: CASTQGASTDTQYF. The CDR3 DNA follows: TGTGCCAGCACCCAGGGGGCATCCACAGATACGCAGTATTTT.

Many counts were recorded for this clonotype. The V gene is TRBV29-1, the J gene TRBJ2-5, with TRBD1 identical over 7 bases. The CDR3 consists of 14 residues. Trimming took 6 bases from V and 2 from J; bases not matched to a gene: 9. The germline V gene encodes CDR1 SQVTM and CDR2 ANQGSEA. In DNA form, the CDR3 reads TGCAGCGTCCGACAGGGTAGGGGTCAAGAGACCCAGTACTTC. Protein: CSVRQGRGQETQYF.

Comments on this clonotype: A single base separates this from a much larger clone, so it may be a read error. The chain uses TRBV7-3 and TRBJ2-7, with D perhaps TRBD2 (6 bases). Germline V lookup: CDR1 SGHTA, CDR2 FQGTGA. V was trimmed by 3 bases and J by 6 bases, leaving 9 bases between them. The CDR3 sequence is 12 residues long. CDR3: CASSFGDSEQYF. In DNA form, the CDR3 reads TGTGCCAGCAGCTTTGGGGACTCCGAGCAGTACTTC.

The genes are TRBV21-1 and TRBJ2-5; the D call TRBD1 from the table was never checked on the DNA. TRBV21-1 is a listed pseudogene. The CDR3 consists of 15 residues. CDR3 in DNA: TGTGCCAGCAGCAAATGTGGGACAGAGGAAGAGACCCAGTACTTC. This codes for CASSKCGTEEETQYF.

This clonotype was recorded many times. The chain joins TRBV9 to TRBJ2-7; 8 bases are shared with TRBD2. The germline V gene encodes CDR1 SGDLS and CDR2 YYNGEE. J was trimmed by 2 bases and V by 0 bases; bases with no gene match: 4. The CDR3 is made up of 15 amino acids. The CDR3 DNA sequence: TGTGCCAGCAGCGTAGATACGGGGGGGCCCTACGAGCAGTACTTC. This codes for CASSVDTGGPYEQYF.

This chain links TRBV28 with TRBJ2-2; 8 bases map to TRBD2. Germline CDR1 and CDR2: MDHEN and SYDVKM. The CDR3 has 15 residues. The junction had 5 bases not matched to a gene; V was cut back by 5 bases and J by 3 bases. CDR3 nucleotide sequence: TGTGCCAGCAGTCCGGGAGGGAGGGACACCGGGGAGCTGTTTTTT. It is translated as CASSPGGRDTGELFF.

This clonotype was counted between two and nine times. The chain couples TRBV3-1 to TRBJ1-1; no clear D gene. The germline V and J ends were trimmed by 0 bases and 10 bases, with 6 bases remaining between them. The CDR3 extends over 11 amino acids. The germline V gene encodes CDR1 LGHDT and CDR2 YNNKEL (reference sequence). The DNA for the CDR3 is TGTGCCAGCAGCCAAGATAGGGTAGCTTTCTTT. Translated, it gives CASSQDRVAFF.

CDR3 sequence (DNA): TGTGCCAGCAGCCAAGGGAGCGGGGGGGCCGGTACAGATACGCAGTATTTT. As protein: CASSQGSGGAGTDTQYF. The genes are TRBV4-2 and TRBJ2-3, with TRBD2 identical over 10 bases. This CDR3 comprises 17 residues. The V and J ends lost 1 base and 3 bases, in that order; junction bases with no gene match: 7. Germline CDR1 is LGHNA and CDR2 is YNFKEQ.

This rearrangement joins TRBV25-1 to TRBJ1-6, with a weak D call TRBD1 (6 bases). Looked up from germline, CDR1 is MGHDK and CDR2 is SYGVNS. This CDR3 comprises 17 residues. V was pared by 0 bases and J by 6 bases, with 15 bases between. The CDR3 nucleotides read TGTGCCAGCAGTGAATACCTCCCGGACAGTAGTAATTCACCCCTCCACTTT. Encoded protein: CASSEYLPDSSNSPLHF.